This T cell receptor beta chain was captured in a study of CD8 T cells in Susac syndrome. The CDR3 spans 13 residues. V was shortened by 1 base and J by 10 bases, with 8 bases between the two germline ends. Germline-derived CDR1 and CDR2 are LGHNA and YNFKEQ. Random hexamers were used to reverse transcribe the RNA input (about 0.5 to 1 ug). TCRdb recomputed calls from the immunoSEQ multiplex PCR reads with MiXCR, one row per CDR3 protein. This table has about 80,000 distinct CDR3 sequences, approximately 96% appearing once. Recently defined diagnostic criteria for definite or probable disease were fulfilled by Susac syndrome patients.

Sequenced material: CD8+ T cells from PBMCs. V gene TRBV4-2 combines with J gene TRBJ1-6; D unresolved. The TCR comes from a human donor with Susac syndrome. For the CDR3, the DNA is TGTGCCAGCAGCCAAGGAGTAGGGTCACCCCTCCACTTT. Its translation is CASSQGVGSPLHF.